Presented here are 16 T cell receptor beta chains from one specimen sequenced in a study of graft-versus-host responses after intestinal transplantation. Some clones are missing from TCRdb's copy, which holds only in-frame ones; the method was immunoSEQ multiplex PCR. The sample has 73,000 or so clones; 90% are singletons. Antigens of these TCRs are unknown. Sequencing was performed on unstimulated CD8+ T cells sorted from spleen or lymph node cells, taken before transplant. These receptors originate from a human donor who was the organ donor for an intestinal transplant.

The chain employs TRBV6-1 and TRBJ2-3; tentative D call: TRBD2 (7 bases). The CDR3 has 17 amino acids. CDR1 and CDR2 (germline): MNHNS, SASEGT. Trimming removed 4 bases from V and 4 bases from J, with 21 bases in between. This chain's CDR3 is CASSVKRDIAFPDTQYF. In DNA form, the CDR3 reads TGTGCCAGCAGTGTCAAGCGGGACATCGCATTCCCAGATACGCAGTATTTT.

The CDR3 is CASREGTSGTDTQYF. In nucleotides, the CDR3 is TGTGCCAGCAGGGAAGGGACTAGCGGGACAGATACGCAGTATTTT. The J gene is TRBJ2-3, the V gene TRBV28, with 12 positions matching TRBD2. The CDR3 covers 15 residues. Germline V gene lookup returns CDR1 MDHEN and CDR2 SYDVKM. V trimming: 6 bases; J trimming: 3 bases; junction bases outside the gene matches: 4.

The chain carries TRBV10-3 and TRBJ1-2; TRBD1 aligns across 8 bases. Germline V lookup: CDR1 ENHRY, CDR2 SYGVKD. V was clipped by 10 bases and J by 4 bases; unmatched bases: 11. The CDR3 spans 14 residues. The CDR3 region is CATLQGDKIYGYTF. The DNA of the CDR3 is TGTGCCACCTTACAGGGGGATAAGATCTATGGCTACACCTTC.

This clone was detected only once. V is TRBV7-9 and J is TRBJ2-7, with D tentatively TRBD1 (5 bases). The V gene's germline CDR1 is SEHNR and CDR2 FQNEAQ (reference sequence). Trimming stripped 3 bases from V and 5 bases from J, with 17 bases between. The CDR3 runs 15 residues. CDR3 coding DNA: TGTGCCAGCAGCTTGGGCGCAGGGTTAGGCCACGAGCAGTACGTC. Its protein is CASSLGAGLGHEQYV.

This sequence joins TRBV11-2 and TRBJ1-1, with no clear D. Germline values: CDR1 SGHAT, CDR2 FQNNGV. The CDR3 extends over 14 amino acids. Trimming pared 4 bases from V and 0 bases from J, leaving 9 bases between. The CDR3, as DNA: TGTGCCAGCAGCTCAGTCTGGTTGAACACTGAAGCTTTCTTT. It translates to CASSSVWLNTEAFF.

The chain is built from TRBV9 and TRBJ1-5, with D uncertain. V was clipped by 4 bases and J by 3 bases, with 8 bases between them. The CDR3 length is 13 residues. Germline V gene lookup returns CDR1 SGDLS and CDR2 YYNGEE. In DNA form, the CDR3 reads TGTGCCAGCAGCCCCACTTACAATCAGCCCCAGCATTTT. Residues: CASSPTYNQPQHF.

The chain couples TRBV6-5 to TRBJ1-4, with a tentative D call TRBD1 (6 bases). The CDR3 spans 14 residues. The germline V and J ends were trimmed by 5 bases and 8 bases, with 15 bases remaining between them. Germline V gene data show CDR1 as MNHEY and CDR2 as SVGAGI. CDR3 DNA sequence: TGTGCCAGCAGTAACCCAGGGGATCGGGAAAAACTGTTTTTT. It yields the protein CASSNPGDREKLFF.

The V and J genes are TRBV5-1 and TRBJ2-2; 10 bases map to TRBD2. V shed 2 bases, J shed 1 base, and the junction held 5 bases outside the gene matches. CDR1 is SGHRS, CDR2 YFSETQ, per germline. The CDR3 is 17 amino acids. Written as DNA, the CDR3 is TGCGCCAGCAGCTTTGTGGCTAGCGGGGGGAACACCGGGGAGCTGTTTTTT. It specifies CASSFVASGGNTGELFF.

The CDR3 sequence is CASSPGQGGVGNTEAFF. The CDR3 coding sequence is TGTGCCAGCAGCCCAGGACAGGGGGGGGTGGGGAACACTGAAGCTTTCTTT. The genes are TRBV13 and TRBJ1-1, with TRBD1 identical over 10 bases. The V and J ends lost 5 bases and 1 base, in that order; junction bases with no gene match: 10. This CDR3 spans 17 amino acids. CDR1 and CDR2 (germline): PRHDT, FYEKMQ (reference sequence).

The rearrangement links TRBV7-6 to TRBJ1-4; TRBD1 matches at 9 bases. Per germline, CDR1 SGHVS and CDR2 FNYEAQ. The CDR3 contains 13 residues. With V trimmed by 9 bases and J by 4 bases, 3 bases remained unmatched. The CDR3 here is CASRQGDNEKLFF. The CDR3 DNA follows: TGTGCCAGTCGACAGGGGGATAATGAAAAACTGTTTTTT.

The genes are TRBV27 and TRBJ1-1; 8 bases line up with TRBD1. Germline assignment: CDR1 MNHEY and CDR2 SMNVEV (reference sequence). CDR3 length equals 15 residues. The trim removed 4 bases at V and 2 bases at J, leaving 6 bases unmatched. As DNA, the CDR3 is TGTGCCAGCAGTTCGACAGGGGTTCATAACACTGAAGCTTTCTTT. This gives the protein CASSSTGVHNTEAFF.

This clone was seen only a few times. The chain uses TRBV6-5 and TRBJ1-3, with no clear D. Trimming took off 5 bases at V and 0 bases at J, with 11 bases between the two ends. CDR1 MNHEY and CDR2 SVGAGI come from the germline V gene. The CDR3 spans 15 residues. The CDR3 region is CASSKSPGSGNTIYF. The CDR3 DNA is TGTGCCAGCAGTAAATCCCCCGGCTCTGGAAACACCATATATTTT.

The J gene is TRBJ1-6, the V gene TRBV9, with D perhaps matching TRBD1 (5 bases). Per the germline V gene, CDR1 is SGDLS and CDR2 is YYNGEE. The CDR3 loop spans 14 amino acids. Trimming removed 4 bases from V and 5 bases from J, with 10 bases in between. The CDR3 protein is CASSPSGDNSPLHF. The CDR3 nucleotides are TGTGCCAGCAGCCCGTCGGGGGATAATTCACCCCTCCACTTT.

The chain employs TRBV2 and TRBJ2-3; 12 positions match TRBD2. Germline-derived CDR1 and CDR2 are SNHLY and FYNNEI. The CDR3 spans 19 residues. With 10 bases clipped from V and 0 bases from J, the junction kept 17 bases outside the gene matches. The CDR3 protein is CAISWEGLAGGLSTDTQYF. As DNA, the CDR3 is TGTGCCATCTCCTGGGAGGGGCTAGCGGGGGGGTTGAGCACAGATACGCAGTATTTT.

V gene TRBV4-1 combines with J gene TRBJ1-1, with TRBD1 matching over 8 bases. This CDR3 contains 16 residues. V shed 0 bases, J shed 1 base, and the junction held 4 bases outside the gene matches. Looked up from germline, CDR1 is MGHRA and CDR2 is YSYEKL. CDR3 coding DNA: TGCGCCAGCAGCCAAGATGGGGGGACAGGGAACACTGAAGCTTTCTTT. Translated: CASSQDGGTGNTEAFF.

The count of this clone is one. V gene TRBV13 combines with J gene TRBJ2-2, with 11 bases identical to TRBD1. Germline CDR1 and CDR2: PRHDT and FYEKMQ (reference sequence). This CDR3 is 17 amino acids long. J gave up 0 bases and V 1 base, and 1 base lay outside the gene matches. CDR3 in amino acids: CASSLAGQGANTGELFF. CDR3 nucleotides: TGTGCCAGCAGCTTAGCGGGACAGGGGGCGAACACCGGGGAGCTGTTTTTT.